This TCR beta chain was profiled in a study of technical replicates of blood from a few donors. Some clones are missing from TCRdb's copy, which holds only in-frame ones; the method was immunoSEQ multiplex PCR. The sample includes 65,000 to 85,000 clones, roughly 97% of them seen just once. Looked up from germline, CDR1 is SGDLS and CDR2 is YYNGEE. The germline V and J ends were trimmed by 4 bases and 5 bases, with 12 bases remaining between them. The CDR3 covers 13 residues. J is TRBJ2-5 and V is TRBV9, with D unclear. Sequenced input: T cells isolated from PBMCs. The clonotype comes from a human donor in good health. CDR3 amino acids: CASSPRSGETQYF. The CDR3 DNA sequence: TGTGCCAGCAGCCCCCGCTCTGGCGAGACCCAGTACTTC.